This T cell receptor (beta chain) stems from a study of blood T cell repertoires in COVID-19. Study at large: Spain, Italy and the United States supplied samples that represented acute and convalescent COVID-19. T cells, B-cell-depleted T cells, or PBMCs provided the cDNA or gDNA that served as material.

The germline CDR1 and CDR2 sequences are LGHDT and YNNKEL (reference sequence). The V end was cut by 4 bases, the J end by 1 base, with 11 bases between. The CDR3 is 15 amino acids. Per the authors' pipeline: How many nucleated cells were present was estimated from reference gene primer amplification. Only in-frame clones appear in the TCRdb table, and some are missing; sequencing was by immunoSEQ multiplex PCR. D and trimming were read from the DNA, whereas the V and J calls and clone size are those reported in that table. The sample has some 120,000 clones; approximately 83% are singletons. This sequence originates from a man aged 55 to 70 with acute or convalescent COVID-19. The gene calls are TRBV3-1 (or the pseudogene TRBV3-2) and TRBJ2-1; possibly TRBD2 for D (6 bases). Material: peripheral blood. The chain's CDR3 is CASSRTSSSYNEQFF. In DNA, the CDR3 is TGTGCCAGCAGCCGTACTAGCTCGTCCTACAATGAGCAGTTCTTC.